Following are 2 T cell receptor beta chains from one sample sequenced in a study of long-term antiretroviral therapy in people with HIV. Samples were assayed with immunoSEQ v3.0 at survey level. Clones were read by immunoSEQ multiplex PCR, and TCRdb kept only the in-frame ones, dropping some. Counted here are about 16,000 clones, approximately 86% occurring once; the ten biggest clones make up 14% to 15%. Specimen: unsorted PBMCs, collected approximately 2.3 years before starting antiretroviral therapy. These TCRs come from a woman in her thirties with HIV.

The rearrangement links TRBV10-3 to TRBJ1-5, with unresolved D. Trimming took off 11 bases at V and 10 bases at J, with 21 bases between the two ends. The germline gives CDR1 ENHRY, CDR2 SYGVKD. The CDR3 has 13 residues. As DNA, the CDR3 is TGTGCCTCGACCCCGCAGGCTGGAAACCCCCAGCATTTT. It translates to CASTPQAGNPQHF.

The rearrangement links TRBV9 to TRBJ2-1, with a weak D call TRBD1 (5 bases). Germline CDR1 SGDLS, CDR2 YYNGEE. The CDR3 consists of 12 residues. Between the trimmed V and J ends, which lost 0 bases and 8 bases, there was a span of 6 bases. This CDR3 is CASSVEGDEQFF. As DNA, the CDR3 is TGTGCCAGCAGCGTAGAAGGGGATGAGCAGTTCTTC.